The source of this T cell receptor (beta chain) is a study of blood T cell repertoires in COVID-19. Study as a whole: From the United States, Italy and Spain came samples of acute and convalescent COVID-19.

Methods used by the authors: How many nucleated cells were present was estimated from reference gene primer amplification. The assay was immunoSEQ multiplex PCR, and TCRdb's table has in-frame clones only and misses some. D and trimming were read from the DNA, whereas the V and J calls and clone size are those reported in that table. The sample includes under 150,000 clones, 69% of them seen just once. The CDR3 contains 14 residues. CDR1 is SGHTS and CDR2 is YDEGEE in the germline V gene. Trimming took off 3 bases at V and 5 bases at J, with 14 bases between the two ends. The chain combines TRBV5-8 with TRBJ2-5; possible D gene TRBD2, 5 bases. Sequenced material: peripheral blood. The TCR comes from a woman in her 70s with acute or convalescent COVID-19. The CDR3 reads CASSSSSPPETQYF. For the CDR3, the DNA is TGTGCCAGCAGCTCCTCTAGCCCTCCGGAGACCCAGTACTTC. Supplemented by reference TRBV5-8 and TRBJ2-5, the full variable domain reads EAGVTQSPTHLIKTRGQQATLRCSPISGHTSVYWYQQALGLGLQFLLWYDEGEERNRGNFPPRFSGRQFPNYSSELNVNALELEDSALYLCASSSSSPPETQYFGPGTRLLVL.